This TCR beta chain was observed in a study of blood T cell repertoires in COVID-19. Study at large: Samples taken during acute and convalescent COVID-19 were collected in the United States, Italy and Spain. From T cells, B-cell-depleted T cells, or PBMCs came the material, which was cDNA or gDNA.

Sequencing was performed with immunoSEQ multiplex PCR; in TCRdb, only in-frame clones are kept and a portion is missing. The sample yields roughly 290,000 clones, 80% to 90% seen once. Trimming pared 2 bases from V and 4 bases from J, leaving 13 bases between. The CDR3 length is 15 residues. Germline V gene lookup returns CDR1 LNHDA and CDR2 SQIVND (reference sequence). The sample consisted of PBMCs or T cells enriched from blood (not recorded which). This receptor was obtained from a man aged 30 to 39 who had recovered from COVID-19. The rearrangement links TRBV19 to TRBJ2-3, with D possibly matching TRBD1 (6 bases). CDR3 in amino acids: CASSISGDLADTQYF. For the CDR3, the DNA is TGTGCCAGTAGTATATCAGGGGATTTAGCAGATACGCAGTATTTT. Full variable domain (missing parts from reference TRBV19 and TRBJ2-3): DGGITQSPKYLFRKEGQNVTLSCEQNLNHDAMYWYRQDPGQGLRLIYYSQIVNDFQKGDIAEGYSVSREKKESFPLTVTSAQKNPTAFYLCASSISGDLADTQYFGPGTRLTVL.